This TCR beta chain originates from a study of early T cells in non-severe SARS-CoV-2 infection. Study results and caveats: Anti-spike CD8 responses were favored in VDJdb matching, and private and CD4 specificities were missed.

Germline V lookup: CDR1 KGHSH, CDR2 LQKENI. Deletions cut 3 bases from V and 1 base from J, with 9 bases between. The CDR3 sequence is 14 residues long. A note on this clonotype: Its antigen is currently unknown.

From the 5' RACE reads, TCRdb called clonotypes with MiXCR, one entry per CDR3 protein. The sample carries about 80,000 distinct CDR3 sequences, around 10% recorded once. This chain connects TRBV18 to TRBJ1-1; D may be TRBD1 (5 bases). The receptor comes from an adult who was a healthcare worker with PCR-confirmed SARS-CoV-2 infection or an uninfected control (not recorded which). Sequencing was performed on whole blood. In DNA form, the CDR3 reads TGTGCCAGCTCACCCCAACAGGAGAACACTGAAGCTTTCTTT. Amino acids: CASSPQQENTEAFF.